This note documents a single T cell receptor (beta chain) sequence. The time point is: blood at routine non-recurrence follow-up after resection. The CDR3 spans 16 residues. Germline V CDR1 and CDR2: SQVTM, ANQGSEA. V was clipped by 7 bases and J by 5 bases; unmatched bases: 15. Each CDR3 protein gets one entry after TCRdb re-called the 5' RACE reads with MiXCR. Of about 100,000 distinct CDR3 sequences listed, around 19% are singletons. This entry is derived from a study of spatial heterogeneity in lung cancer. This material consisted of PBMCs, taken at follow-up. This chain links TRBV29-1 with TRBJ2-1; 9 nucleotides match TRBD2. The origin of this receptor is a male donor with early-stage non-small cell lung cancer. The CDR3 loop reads CSAPRRLAGVHNEQFF. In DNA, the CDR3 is TGCAGCGCCCCTCGGCGGTTAGCGGGGGTTCACAATGAGCAGTTCTTC.